The clone carrying this TCR beta chain occurred once. Its antigen is still unknown. The PCR made use of 60 Vbeta and 13 Jbeta primers. Generated by immunoSEQ multiplex PCR, the TCRdb table keeps only in-frame clones and is missing some. In the table there are 150,000 to 200,000 clones, just over 70% of which are singletons. The record originates from a study of cytomegalovirus exposure and HLA in healthy donors. General study points: Immune exposure information available was restricted to CMV serostatus. Analysis performed later found roughly 17,000 TCR beta sequences associated with HLA alleles at 0.05 false discovery rate. A few chains tied to CMV proved CMV antigen-specific in vitro. When analyzed later, a missense DCLRE1C variant was found to be linked to TCR beta V- and J-gene trimming.

Germline V gene data show CDR1 as MDHEN and CDR2 as SYDVKM. The length of the CDR3 is 15 residues. Unmatched junction bases numbered 6, after V lost 4 bases and J lost 3 bases. The sequenced material came from PBMCs. The chain recombines TRBV28 with TRBJ1-2, with TRBD1 matching 9 bases. The receptor was isolated from a human donor in good health. The CDR3 coding sequence is TGTGCCAGCAGTTCCTATACAGGGGGCGACTATGGCTACACCTTC. Amino acids: CASSSYTGGDYGYTF.